This section outlines one T cell receptor beta chain sequence together with its context. Produced via immunoSEQ multiplex PCR; TCRdb's table is partial and in-frame only. The table has about 75,000 clones, roughly 90% seen once; the top ten hold about 2.5%. The sample originates from a study of blood T cell repertoires in COVID-19. The TCR comes from a human donor in a cohort sampled during active COVID-19. The sequenced material came from peripheral blood.

The DNA of the CDR3 is TGTGCCAGCAGTTACGCTTCGACATTCGCGTTAAGCAATCAGCCCCAGCATTTT. Its translation is CASSYASTFALSNQPQHF. V and J are TRBV6-2 or TRBV6-3 and TRBJ1-5; D call uncertain. Trimming pared 2 bases from V and 1 base from J, leaving 18 bases between. CDR3 length equals 18 residues. Germline loops: CDR1 MNHEY, CDR2 SVGEGT.